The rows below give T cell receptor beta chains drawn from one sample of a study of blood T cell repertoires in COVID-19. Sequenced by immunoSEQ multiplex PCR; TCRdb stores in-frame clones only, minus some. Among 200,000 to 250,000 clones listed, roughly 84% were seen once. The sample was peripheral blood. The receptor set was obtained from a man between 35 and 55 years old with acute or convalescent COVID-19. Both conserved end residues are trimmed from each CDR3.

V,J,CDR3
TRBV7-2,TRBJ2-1,ASSPAGGGFYNEQF
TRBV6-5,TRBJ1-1,ASSLDGRGNTEAF
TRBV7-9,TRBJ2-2,ASSSTTYRGKDTGELF
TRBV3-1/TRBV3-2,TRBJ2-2,ASTPREGPGELF
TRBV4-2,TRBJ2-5,ASSQEGSGRMQETQY
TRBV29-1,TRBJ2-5,SVESRGTQETQY
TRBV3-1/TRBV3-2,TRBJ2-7,ASSPTRTGGSYEQY
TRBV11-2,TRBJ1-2,ASSLLTQRANYGYT
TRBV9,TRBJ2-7,ASSVGAGIYEQY
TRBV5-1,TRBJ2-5,ASSSAGLGGETQY
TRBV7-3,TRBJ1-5,ASSLTLNQPQH
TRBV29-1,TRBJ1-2,SAWTASRDYGYT